One sample yielded the 6 T cell receptor beta chains listed below, sequenced in a study of OX40 agonist ivuxolimab in advanced cancers. Generated by immunoSEQ multiplex PCR, the TCRdb table keeps only in-frame clones and is missing some. The sample lists some 83,000 clones; 84% were seen once. Sequencing was performed on CD4+ or CD8+ T cells sorted from blood, taken in a trial of the OX40 agonist ivuxolimab. The origin of the receptors is an adult with an advanced solid tumor such as melanoma, head and neck, liver or kidney cancer.

The chain joins TRBV9 to TRBJ2-2; TRBD1 might be the D (5 bases). V lost 4 bases, J lost 3 bases, and 10 bases lay in between. Per the germline V gene, CDR1 is SGDLS and CDR2 is YYNGEE. The CDR3 loop spans 14 amino acids. The CDR3 loop is CASSPRQYTGELFF. The CDR3 DNA reads TGTGCCAGCAGCCCTCGACAGTACACCGGGGAGCTGTTTTTT. Drawing the rest from reference TRBV9 and TRBJ2-2, the complete variable domain is DSGVTQTPKHLITATGQRVTLRCSPRSGDLSVYWYQQSLDQGLQFLIQYYNGEERAKGNILERFSAQQFPDLHSELNLSSLELGDSALYFCASSPRQYTGELFFGEGSRLTVL.

The chain carries TRBV6-1 and TRBJ2-5, with 9 positions matching TRBD2. The end of the DNA is better explained by TRBJ2-7, so the J call may be wrong. This CDR3 spans 14 amino acids. Germline values: CDR1 MNHNS, CDR2 SASEGT. The DNA for the CDR3 is TGTGCCAGCACCCCAGCGGGAGGATCCTACGAGCAGTACTTC. As protein: CASTPAGGSYEQYF.

This rearrangement joins TRBV18 to TRBJ2-1; 9 nucleotides match TRBD1. The CDR3 sequence is 15 residues long. CDR1 and CDR2 from the germline V gene are KGHSH and LQKENI. V lost 4 bases and J lost 5; bases outside the gene matches: 6. CDR3 DNA sequence: TGTGCCAGCTCACGGGGACAGGGCAGTGACAATGAGCAGTTCTTC. Encoded protein: CASSRGQGSDNEQFF. The complete variable domain, with remaining parts taken from reference TRBV18 and TRBJ2-1, reads NAGVMQNPRHLVRRRGQEARLRCSPMKGHSHVYWYRQLPEEGLKFMVYLQKENIIDESGMPKERFSAEFPKEGPSILRIQQVVRGDSAAYFCASSRGQGSDNEQFFGPGTRLTVL.

The V gene is TRBV5-4, the J gene TRBJ1-5, with D possibly being TRBD1 (5 bases). Per germline, CDR1 SGHNT and CDR2 YYREEE (reference sequence). Trimming pared 4 bases from V and 2 bases from J, leaving 19 bases between. The CDR3 consists of 17 residues. CDR3 nucleotide sequence: TGTGCCAGCAGCCAAGATGGCGGGGGAGGGGGCAATCAGCCCCAGCATTTT. This translates into CASSQDGGGGGNQPQHF.

This chain uses TRBV7-2 with TRBJ1-1; 7 bases agree with TRBD1. Looked up from germline, CDR1 is SGHTA and CDR2 is FQGNSA. Germline trimming cut 5 bases from V and 1 base from J; bases unmatched to any gene: 4. The CDR3 consists of 14 residues. The CDR3 protein is CASSQGVWNTEAFF. The DNA of the CDR3 is TGTGCCAGCAGCCAGGGGGTTTGGAACACTGAAGCTTTCTTT.

The genes are TRBV6-1 and TRBJ1-1, with unresolved D. The CDR3 consists of 12 residues. Trimming pared 8 bases from V and 5 bases from J, leaving 12 bases between. CDR1 and CDR2 (germline): MNHNS, SASEGT. The CDR3 region is CASWERDTEAFF. The CDR3 bases are TGTGCCAGCTGGGAGAGGGATACTGAAGCTTTCTTT.